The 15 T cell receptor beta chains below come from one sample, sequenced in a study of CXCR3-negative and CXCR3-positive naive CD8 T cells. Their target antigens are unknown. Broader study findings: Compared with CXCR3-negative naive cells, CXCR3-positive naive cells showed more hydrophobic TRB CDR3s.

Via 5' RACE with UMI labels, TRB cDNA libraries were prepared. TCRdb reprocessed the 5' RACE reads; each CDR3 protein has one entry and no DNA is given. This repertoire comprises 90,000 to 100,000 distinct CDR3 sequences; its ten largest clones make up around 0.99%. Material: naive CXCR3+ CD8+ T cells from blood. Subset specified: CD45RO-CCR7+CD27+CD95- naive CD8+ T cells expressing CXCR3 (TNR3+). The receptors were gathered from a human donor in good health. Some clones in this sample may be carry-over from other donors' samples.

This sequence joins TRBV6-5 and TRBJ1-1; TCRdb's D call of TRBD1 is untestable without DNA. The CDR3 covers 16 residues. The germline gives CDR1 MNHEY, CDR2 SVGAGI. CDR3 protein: CASSLGTGGTRTEAFF.

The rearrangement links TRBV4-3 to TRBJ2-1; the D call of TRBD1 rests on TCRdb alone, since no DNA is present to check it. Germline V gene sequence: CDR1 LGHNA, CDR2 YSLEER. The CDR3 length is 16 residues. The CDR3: CASSHPTGGMNNEQFF.

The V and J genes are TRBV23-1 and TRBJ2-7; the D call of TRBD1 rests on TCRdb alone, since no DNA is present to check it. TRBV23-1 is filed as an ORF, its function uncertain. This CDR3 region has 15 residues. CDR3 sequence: CASSQSSTRAYEQYF.

The CDR3: CASSYSVGGSTDTQYF. The chain employs TRBV6-5 and TRBJ2-3; TCRdb's D gene call, TRBD1, goes unchecked for lack of DNA. This CDR3 comprises 16 residues. Germline CDR1 MNHEY, CDR2 SVGAGI.

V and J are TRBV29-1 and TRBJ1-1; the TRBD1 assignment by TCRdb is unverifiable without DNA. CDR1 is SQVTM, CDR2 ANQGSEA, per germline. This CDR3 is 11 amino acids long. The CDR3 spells CSGQMNTEAFF.

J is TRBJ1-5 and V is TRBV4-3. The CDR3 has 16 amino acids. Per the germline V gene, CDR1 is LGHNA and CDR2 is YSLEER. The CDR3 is CASSQDLWESNQPQHF.

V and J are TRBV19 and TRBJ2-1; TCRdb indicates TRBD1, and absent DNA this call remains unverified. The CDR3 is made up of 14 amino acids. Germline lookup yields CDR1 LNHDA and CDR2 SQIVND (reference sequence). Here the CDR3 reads CASSPFGQYNEQFF.

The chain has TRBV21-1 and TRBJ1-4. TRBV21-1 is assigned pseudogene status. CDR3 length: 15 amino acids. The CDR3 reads CASSREAATNEKLFF.

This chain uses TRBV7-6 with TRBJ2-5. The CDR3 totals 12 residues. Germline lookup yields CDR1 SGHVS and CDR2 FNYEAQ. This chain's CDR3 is CASSLLRETQYF.

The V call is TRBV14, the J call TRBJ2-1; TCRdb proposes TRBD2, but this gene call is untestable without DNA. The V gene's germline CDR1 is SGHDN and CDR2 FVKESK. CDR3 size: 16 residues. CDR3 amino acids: CASSIKLAGGPGEQFF.

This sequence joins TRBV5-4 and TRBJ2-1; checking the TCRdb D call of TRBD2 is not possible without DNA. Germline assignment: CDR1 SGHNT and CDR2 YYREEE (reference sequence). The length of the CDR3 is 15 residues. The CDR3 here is CASSLGRGLASEQFF.

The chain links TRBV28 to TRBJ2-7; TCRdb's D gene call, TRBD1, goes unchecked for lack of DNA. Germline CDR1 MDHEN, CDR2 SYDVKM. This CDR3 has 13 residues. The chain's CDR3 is CASSFGQGYEQYF.

CDR3 in amino acids: CASSFPGRGLGDPYEQYF. The chain links TRBV11-1 to TRBJ2-7; TCRdb outputs TRBD1, but without DNA this stays unchecked. The CDR3 is 18 residues long. Per the germline V gene, CDR1 is SGHAT and CDR2 is FQDESV (reference sequence).

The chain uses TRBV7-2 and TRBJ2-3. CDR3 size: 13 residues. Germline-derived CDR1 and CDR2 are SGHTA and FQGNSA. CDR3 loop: CASSLTSPDTQYF.

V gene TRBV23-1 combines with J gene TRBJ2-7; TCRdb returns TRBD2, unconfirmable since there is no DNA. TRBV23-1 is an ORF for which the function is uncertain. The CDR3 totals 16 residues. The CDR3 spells CASSQVPSGSSYEQYF.